A selection of T cell receptor beta chains follows, all from one sample in a study of molecular identifiers for immune sequencing clone quantification. TCRdb used MiXCR to reprocess the PCR reads, holding one entry per CDR3 protein. The sample shows some 680,000 distinct CDR3 sequences, about 25% of them seen only once. The specimen sequenced was naive CD8+ T cells from blood, with Jurkat cell RNA spiked in. Every receptor here comes from a human donor in good health. Some libraries in this study had Jurkat cell RNA spiked in. The CDR3 runs from the conserved cysteine through the conserved F or W. Each record gives: V gene, D gene, clone size, J gene, CDR3 protein, CDR3 DNA. D genes are given only for firm matches. Size tells how often a clone was seen (once, few, many) or the class of an expanded clone, and some rows leave it out.

>TRBV11-2|TRBD2|many|TRBJ2-1
CASTELAGGMDEQFF
TGTGCCAGCACCGAACTAGCGGGGGGGATGGATGAGCAGTTCTTC
>TRBV24-1|NA|NA|TRBJ1-1
CATSVGPNTDAFF
TGTGCCACCAGTGTGGGACCGAACACTGATGCTTTCTTT
>TRBV3-1|NA|many|TRBJ2-2
CASSPGQTTGELFF
TGTGCCAGCAGCCCGGGACAAACCACCGGGGAGCTGTTTTTT
>TRBV7-9|NA|NA|TRBJ2-5
CASSFDMGRETQYF
TGTGCCAGCAGCTTCGATATGGGGCGGGAGACCCAGTACTTC
>TRBV15|NA|many|TRBJ2-5
CATSNLPGLGGTQYF
TGTGCCACCAGCAATCTCCCGGGGTTGGGGGGGACCCAGTACTTC
>TRBV6-5|TRBD2|few|TRBJ2-7
CASSYKGGLAGTYEQYF
TGTGCCAGCAGTTATAAAGGAGGACTAGCGGGTACCTACGAGCAGTACTTC
>TRBV27|NA|many|TRBJ2-4
CASSFQVGNIQYF
TGTGCCAGCAGTTTTCAGGTTGGAAACATTCAGTACTTC
>TRBV7-9|NA|many|TRBJ2-3
CASSFVGSADTQYF
TGTGCCAGCAGCTTCGTCGGGAGTGCAGATACGCAGTATTTT
>TRBV19|NA|NA|TRBJ1-4
CASSIGVDSSNEKLFF
TGTGCCAGTAGTATCGGAGTGGACAGCTCTAATGAAAAACTGTTTTTT
>TRBV20-1|NA|NA|TRBJ2-1
CSARVRITSYNEQFF
TGCAGTGCTAGAGTCAGGATAACATCCTACAATGAGCAGTTCTTC
>TRBV12-3/TRBV12-4|NA|many|TRBJ2-6
CASSFAEINSGANVLTF
TGTGCCAGCAGTTTCGCAGAAATTAACTCTGGGGCCAACGTCCTGACTTTC
>TRBV4-3|TRBD1|many|TRBJ2-5
CASSQDADRGTETQYF
TGCGCCAGCAGCCAAGATGCGGACAGGGGGACAGAGACCCAGTACTTC
>TRBV20-1|NA|many|TRBJ1-5
CSARRPGEMSNQPQHF
TGCAGTGCTCGCAGGCCCGGGGAGATGTCCAATCAGCCCCAGCATTTT
>TRBV7-4|NA|NA|TRBJ1-2
CASSLTGTARNGYPF
TGTGCCAGCAGCTTAACCGGGACGGCGAGGAATGGCTACCCCTTC
>TRBV6-4|NA|many|TRBJ1-1
CASRISVTNTEAFF
TGTGCCAGCAGGATCAGCGTCACCAACACTGAAGCTTTCTTT
>TRBV19|TRBD1|NA|TRBJ2-1
CASSIQGAPSYNEQFF
TGTGCCAGTAGTATCCAGGGGGCCCCTTCCTACAATGAGCAGTTCTTC
>TRBV6-2/TRBV6-3|NA|many|TRBJ2-5
CASSYPGPQYF
TGTGCCAGCAGTTACCCAGGGCCCCAGTACTTC
>TRBV12-3/TRBV12-4|NA|NA|TRBJ2-1
CASTPGGGSSYNGQFF
TGTGCCAGCACTCCCGGGGGCGGGAGCTCCTACAATGGGCAGTTCTTC
>TRBV20-1|TRBD2|NA|TRBJ2-7
CSAKPPGDQREVYEQYF
TGCAGTGCTAAACCTCCGGGGGATCAGCGGGAGGTCTACGAGCAGTACTTC
>TRBV7-9|TRBD2|many|TRBJ2-3
CASSSRTSGITDTQYF
TGTGCCAGCAGCTCTAGGACTAGCGGAATCACAGATACGCAGTATTTT
>TRBV7-9|TRBD2|NA|TRBJ2-7
CASSPAGGGLIEQYF
TGTGCCAGCAGCCCCGCGGGAGGGGGTCTCATCGAGCAGTACTTC
>TRBV27|NA|few|TRBJ2-3
CASSLSGTLEYF
TGTGCCAGCAGTTTATCAGGGACCCTGGAGTATTTT
>TRBV11-2|NA|many|TRBJ2-5
CASSSTPGRLAEETQYF
TGTGCCAGCAGCTCCACCCCGGGGAGGCTAGCCGAAGAGACCCAGTACTTC
>TRBV20-1|TRBD1|NA|TRBJ1-6
CSAKDRANSPLHF
TGCAGTGCTAAGGACAGGGCGAATTCACCCCTCCACTTT
>TRBV19|TRBD1|NA|TRBJ2-7
CASITGGNVYEQYF
TGTGCCAGTATAACAGGGGGGAACGTCTACGAGCAGTACTTC
>TRBV25-1|NA|many|TRBJ1-5
CASSEFEGDSQPQHF
TGTGCCAGCAGTGAATTTGAGGGGGATAGCCAGCCCCAGCATTTT
>TRBV6-2/TRBV6-3|NA|NA|TRBJ2-1
CASSRNMDEQFF
TGTGCCAGCAGTCGCAACATGGATGAGCAGTTCTTC
>TRBV5-5|NA|NA|TRBJ2-7
CARSLEGALSERYF
TGTGCCCGCAGCTTGGAGGGCGCCCTCTCCGAGCGGTACTTC
>TRBV6-2/TRBV6-3|NA|NA|TRBJ1-2
CASSEFQGALDYGYTF
TGTGCCAGCAGTGAATTCCAAGGGGCCCTGGACTATGGCTACACCTTC
>TRBV7-3|NA|many|TRBJ2-3
CASSLTGGKDTQYF
TGTGCCAGCAGCTTAACGGGCGGAAAGGATACGCAGTATTTT
>TRBV13|NA|few|TRBJ2-1
CASSSQAGVGPPIEQFF
TGTGCCAGCAGCTCCCAAGCCGGCGTCGGGCCCCCGATTGAGCAGTTCTTC
>TRBV4-3|TRBD1|many|TRBJ2-7
CASSTRQGPYEQYF
TGCGCCAGCAGTACGCGACAGGGCCCCTACGAGCAGTACTTC
>TRBV4-3|NA|many|TRBJ1-1
CASSQDRDGAEAFF
TGCGCCAGCAGCCAAGACAGGGATGGGGCTGAAGCTTTCTTT
>TRBV20-1|TRBD2|few|TRBJ2-7
CSASVAGASRSYEQYF
TGCAGTGCTAGTGTAGCGGGAGCATCCCGCTCCTACGAGCAGTACTTC
>TRBV20-1|TRBD1|NA|TRBJ2-7
CSAPSLWGQGFHEQYF
TGCAGTGCTCCTTCCTTATGGGGACAGGGGTTCCACGAGCAGTACTTC
>TRBV7-9|NA|many|TRBJ2-7
CASSLSENYEQYF
TGTGCCAGCAGCCTCAGTGAGAACTACGAGCAGTACTTC
>TRBV6-5|NA|NA|TRBJ1-3
CASRTAGDTIYF
TGTGCCAGCAGGACAGCAGGGGACACCATATATTTT
>TRBV11-2|NA|few|TRBJ1-1
CASSLDPQGMAFF
TGTGCCAGCAGCTTAGATCCTCAGGGGATGGCTTTCTTT
>TRBV4-1|NA|NA|TRBJ1-4
CASSPPQGSPYFF
TGCGCCAGCAGCCCACCGCAGGGGTCACCGTACTTTTTT
>TRBV4-1|NA|few|TRBJ2-7
CASSQRTSSSYEQYF
TGCGCCAGCAGCCAAAGGACGTCTAGCTCCTACGAGCAGTACTTC
>TRBV4-3|NA|many|TRBJ1-1
CASSQDWKPQGDTEAFF
TGCGCCAGCAGCCAAGACTGGAAACCACAGGGTGACACTGAAGCTTTCTTT
>TRBV20-1|TRBD2|few|TRBJ2-7
CSATGGLAGRHEQYF
TGCAGTGCCACCGGGGGGCTAGCGGGGAGGCACGAGCAGTACTTC
>TRBV12-3/TRBV12-4|NA|few|TRBJ2-7
CASSRGAAYEQYF
TGTGCCAGCAGCCGCGGGGCCGCCTACGAGCAGTACTTC
>TRBV4-2|NA|few|TRBJ1-5
CASSQGTAPDQPQHF
TGTGCCAGCAGCCAAGGGACCGCCCCGGATCAGCCCCAGCATTTT
>TRBV20-1|NA|few|TRBJ1-3
CSAPGLNTFDSGNTIYF
TGCAGTGCCCCGGGGCTCAACACGTTTGACTCTGGAAACACCATATATTTT
>TRBV11-2|TRBD1|few|TRBJ2-5
CASSFPGQDQETQYF
TGTGCCAGCAGCTTTCCTGGACAGGACCAAGAGACCCAGTACTTC
>TRBV11-1|TRBD1|NA|TRBJ2-6
CASRDRNSAANVLTF
TGTGCCAGCAGGGACAGGAACTCTGCGGCCAACGTCCTGACTTTC
>TRBV20-1|NA|few|TRBJ2-1
CSAREDLLIYNEQFF
TGCAGTGCTAGAGAGGACCTCCTAATCTACAATGAGCAGTTCTTC
>TRBV7-6|NA|many|TRBJ2-2
CASSFGQGGAGELFF
TGTGCCAGCAGCTTTGGCCAGGGAGGAGCCGGGGAGCTGTTTTTT
>TRBV19|NA|few|TRBJ2-1
CASSSGLYNEQFF
TGTGCCAGTAGTAGCGGGCTTTACAATGAGCAGTTCTTC
>TRBV4-1|TRBD1|few|TRBJ1-1
CASSQEGQGSWEAFF
TGCGCCAGCAGCCAAGAGGGACAGGGAAGCTGGGAAGCTTTCTTT
>TRBV11-2|NA|few|TRBJ2-5
CASSSSRSQETQYF
TGTGCCAGCAGCTCCTCGCGGAGTCAAGAGACCCAGTACTTC
>TRBV6-2/TRBV6-3|TRBD1|NA|TRBJ2-7
CASSYSPTTGSSYEQYF
TGTGCCAGCAGTTACTCGCCGACGACAGGGTCGTCCTACGAGCAGTACTTC
>TRBV24-1|NA|NA|TRBJ1-2
CATSDNPNYGYTF
TGTGCCACCAGTGATAACCCAAACTATGGCTACACCTTC
>TRBV10-2|NA|NA|TRBJ1-1
CASSESGMGANTEAFF
TGCGCCAGCAGTGAGAGTGGCATGGGAGCGAACACTGAAGCTTTCTTT
>TRBV5-1|NA|many|TRBJ2-7
CASSLPGEQYF
TGCGCCAGCAGCTTGCCCGGGGAGCAGTACTTC
>TRBV7-9|NA|few|TRBJ1-1
CASSFARGGTEAFF
TGTGCCAGCAGCTTCGCGCGGGGGGGCACTGAAGCTTTCTTT
>TRBV28|NA|many|TRBJ2-7
CASESWTSDSYEQYF
TGTGCCAGTGAGTCTTGGACTTCAGACTCCTACGAGCAGTACTTC
>TRBV19|NA|NA|TRBJ2-7
CASSIAGRADEQYF
TGTGCCAGTAGTATAGCGGGCAGGGCCGACGAGCAGTACTTC
>TRBV19|NA|few|TRBJ1-5
CASSMEAYQPQHF
TGTGCCAGTAGTATGGAAGCATATCAGCCCCAGCATTTT